This record concerns one T cell receptor (beta chain) sequence. Its antigen is still unknown. Gene names refer to mouse genes. The DNA ends 4 residues before the CDR3 does, and the rest of the CDR3 is filled in from the germline J gene. CDR1 LGHNA and CDR2 YNLKQL come from the germline V gene (reference sequence). This CDR3 has 17 amino acids. V lost 0 bases to trimming and J lost 0 bases; unmatched junction nucleotides: 3. The authors sorted pooled cutaneous lymph node cells using CD4, CD8alpha, NKG2D, NKG2ACE and other markers. Extracted RNA was reverse transcribed into cDNA, the sequencing template. TCRdb's table, derived via immunoSEQ multiplex PCR, lists solely in-frame clones and lacks some. The data show under 350,000 clones, with none appearing a single time. The data belong to a study of CD8+ T cells in alopecia areata. Study results and caveats: Higher clonality than in normal scalp was seen in lesional scalp, especially alopecia totalis/universalis. Possibly as an HLA-related effect, TCR sharing across patients appeared less clear than in mice.

The genes are TRBV5 and TRBJ2-1; 9 nucleotides match TRBD2. Material: CD4+ T cells sorted from a lymph node. The clonotype originates from a C3H/HeJ mouse with alopecia areata. The mouse line has the MHC haplotype H2-k. The sequenced part of the CDR3 DNA is TGTGCCAGCAGCCAAGATCTGGGGGGGGTTAACTATGCT. Translation: CASSQDLGGVNYA. The complete CDR3 reads CASSQDLGGVNYAEQFF.